This TCR beta chain came from a study of blood T cell repertoires in COVID-19. TCRdb's table, derived via immunoSEQ multiplex PCR, lists solely in-frame clones and lacks some. The sample lists 100,000 to 150,000 clones, around 86% occurring once. This clone was seen just once. This TCR was recovered from a man between 50 and 59 years old with active COVID-19. The sequenced material came from peripheral blood.

CDR3 region: CASSVAGNTEAFF. CDR3 DNA sequence: TGTGCCAGCAGCGTAGCAGGGAACACTGAAGCTTTCTTT. This chain uses TRBV9 with TRBJ1-1; D ambiguous. The V gene's germline CDR1 is SGDLS and CDR2 YYNGEE. The ends were cut back, 0 bases at V and 1 base at J, with 4 bases in the middle. CDR3 length: 13 amino acids.